Here is one TCR beta chain with its context. Its target is unknown. The CDR3 sequence is 15 residues long. Germline lookup yields CDR1 LGHNA and CDR2 YNFKEQ. With 4 bases removed from V and 1 base from J, the gap between germline ends came to 13 bases. The sample originates from a study of shared clonotypes between healthy human individuals. For sorted subsets, 150 to 200 ng DNA per replicate equaled around 28,000 T cell genomes. Generated by immunoSEQ multiplex PCR, the TCRdb table keeps only in-frame clones and is missing some. This table has 2 million to 2.5 million clones, approximately 93% appearing once. Points from the study as a whole: Despite large depth, sorted-subset datasets appeared incompletely sequenced. Clonotype sharing among donors was expected to depend on sequencing depth.

Sequencing was carried out using naive CD4+ T cells from PBMCs. Indicated subset: CD45RA+ positively selected. The clonotype comes from a man between 18 and 35 years old in good health. Some clones in this sample may be carry-over from other donors' samples. V and J are TRBV4-2 and TRBJ1-1, with D perhaps matching TRBD1 (6 bases). CDR3 nucleotide sequence: TGTGCCAGCAGCCCCCGGACAGCGCCGAACACTGAAGCTTTCTTT. Protein product: CASSPRTAPNTEAFF.